This paragraph covers one TCR beta chain sequence. The CDR3 sequence is 14 residues long. The entry originates in a study of blood T cell repertoires in COVID-19. About the study: Both acute and convalescent COVID-19 samples were obtained from the United States, Italy and Spain.

The participants were between roughly 18 and 89 years old and came from 20 to 30 US areas. Exposed participants encountered a COVID-19 case during the 2 weeks preceding study entry. In the original workflow: How many nucleated cells were present was estimated from reference gene primer amplification. The method was immunoSEQ multiplex PCR; TCRdb's version includes in-frame clones alone and lacks a portion of them. That table gives V, J and clone size, and the DNA gave D and trimming. The sample yields roughly 320,000 clones, approximately 90% seen once. The TCR sequence derives from a woman aged 25 to 39 who had been exposed to COVID-19. The chain couples TRBV21-1 to TRBJ1-1; the table's D call of TRBD1 was not tested on the DNA. TRBV21-1 is a recognized pseudogene. Source material: PBMCs or T cells enriched from blood (not recorded which). CDR3 in amino acids: CASSKDRVNTEAFF. CDR3 sequence (DNA): TGTGCCAGCAGCAAAGACAGGGTGAACACTGAAGCTTTCTTT.